These T cell receptor beta chains were read from a single sample in a study of blood T cell repertoires in COVID-19. Profiled with immunoSEQ multiplex PCR; TCRdb holds only in-frame clones, not every one. The sample consists of fewer than 150,000 clones, over 75% of them appearing once. Input material: PBMCs or T cells enriched from blood (not recorded which). Receptor source: a man in his fifties or sixties in a cohort exposed to, infected with or recovered from COVID-19 (not recorded which). CDR3s include the opening cysteine and the closing phenylalanine or tryptophan. The D gene is left open where the match is weak. Only some rows state a clone size, as once, few, many or a class for expanded clones.

clone_size	v_call	j_call	d_call	cdr3_nt	cdr3_aa
NA	TRBV5-1	TRBJ1-1	NA	TGCGCCAGCAGCCTGGCCGGGGGAGGAACTGAAGCTTTCTTT	CASSLAGGGTEAFF
NA	TRBV28	TRBJ2-3	NA	TGTGCCAGCAGGGGACTCCTACTAAAAGCGTTTAGCACAGATACGCAGTATTTT	CASRGLLLKAFSTDTQYF
NA	TRBV30	TRBJ1-6	NA	TGTGCCTGGAGTGACGGGCGGGGTTATAATTCACCCCTCCACTTT	CAWSDGRGYNSPLHF
NA	TRBV24-1	TRBJ1-2	TRBD1	TGTGCCACCAGTGATCCGGGACCGGAACAGGGGGGCTACACCTTC	CATSDPGPEQGGYTF
few	TRBV23-1	TRBJ1-5	TRBD1	TGCGCCAGCAGTCAATCTAAGAGACAGGGGGGACTAGGGAGCAATCAGCCCCAGCATTTT	CASSQSKRQGGLGSNQPQHF
NA	TRBV18	TRBJ1-1	NA	TGTGCCAGCTCACCAGGTCAGGGTAACACTGAAGCTTTCTTT	CASSPGQGNTEAFF
NA	TRBV4-1	TRBJ1-4	TRBD1	TGCGCCAGCAGCCAGCAACCGGGACAGGGCTCTAGTGGTAAAAAACTGTTTTTT	CASSQQPGQGSSGKKLFF
NA	TRBV18	TRBJ1-1	NA	TGTGCCAGCTCACCGCCCGAGGGAGCGATGAACACTGAAGCTTTCTTT	CASSPPEGAMNTEAFF
NA	TRBV30	TRBJ2-3	TRBD2	TGTGCCTGGACCCCGACTAGCGGGAGGGCCGGGGTGCAGTATTTT	CAWTPTSGRAGVQYF
once	TRBV7-9	TRBJ2-7	NA	TGTGCCAGCAGCTTCGGAGGGGGGACAGTCGAGCAGTACTTC	CASSFGGGTVEQYF
NA	TRBV24-1	TRBJ2-7	TRBD2	TGTGCCACCAGTGATTCCAGCGGGGAGCCTACCTACGAGCAGTACTTC	CATSDSSGEPTYEQYF
NA	TRBV18	TRBJ1-5	NA	TGTGCCAGCTCACCACCGGGCGATTGGCAGCCCCAGCATTTT	CASSPPGDWQPQHF
NA	TRBV2	TRBJ2-2	TRBD2	TGTGCCAGCAGTCGTAGCGGGATGAACACCGGGGAGCTGTTTTTT	CASSRSGMNTGELFF
NA	TRBV3-1/TRBV3-2	TRBJ2-2	NA	TGTGCCAGTCGAGGGTACACCGGGGAGCTGTTTTTT	CASRGYTGELFF
once	TRBV7-8	TRBJ2-6	NA	TGTGCCAGCAGCTTACCCGAGGGAATCTCTGGGGCCAACGTCCTGACTTTC	CASSLPEGISGANVLTF
NA	TRBV27	TRBJ2-2	NA	TGTGCCAGCAGTTTCGCCCACTGGACAGCTTCGAACACCGGGGAGCTGTTTTTT	CASSFAHWTASNTGELFF
NA	TRBV9	TRBJ1-1	NA	TGTGCCAGCAGCGTAGAGGGGACTGCTAATGAAGCTTTCTTT	CASSVEGTANEAFF
NA	TRBV28	TRBJ1-4	TRBD1	TGTGCCAGCAGTCCGCCCGGGACAGGTCTCTGGGAAAAACTGTTTTTT	CASSPPGTGLWEKLFF
NA	TRBV5-5	TRBJ2-3	TRBD2	TGTGCCAGCAGCTCCGCCCAAGCGGGGGGGGCAGATACGCAGTATTTT	CASSSAQAGGADTQYF
NA	TRBV11-2	TRBJ2-7	NA	TGTGCCAGCAGCCTAGAACTAGGAGCAAGCTCCTACGAGCAGTACTTC	CASSLELGASSYEQYF
NA	TRBV20-1	TRBJ1-1	NA	TGCAGTGCTAGAGATCGTTATCAAGCTTTCTTT	CSARDRYQAFF
NA	TRBV24-1	TRBJ2-1	TRBD2	TGTGCCACCAGTGAAAGAGCGGGAGCCGGCAATGAGCAGTTCTTC	CATSERAGAGNEQFF
NA	TRBV2	TRBJ1-5	NA	TGTGCCAGCAGTGACTACGGGGATCAGCCCCAGCATTTT	CASSDYGDQPQHF
NA	TRBV1	TRBJ2-7	NA	TGCACCAGCAGCCAAGAGGGACTCTACTCCTACGAGCAGTACTTC	CTSSQEGLYSYEQYF
NA	TRBV6-2/TRBV6-3	TRBJ2-5	NA	TGTGCCAGCAGTTACGGAGGGTTGGAGACCCAGTACTTC	CASSYGGLETQYF
NA	TRBV25-1	TRBJ1-1	TRBD1	TGTGCCAGCAGTGCCAGACAGGGATCTGAAGCTTTCTTT	CASSARQGSEAFF
NA	TRBV7-2	TRBJ1-2	NA	TGTGCCAGCAGCCTCGCGCCTCAACAGGGACCTGGAGGCTACACCTTC	CASSLAPQQGPGGYTF
NA	TRBV4-1	TRBJ1-5	NA	TGCGCCAGCAGCCAAGACTATCCAGGCCCGAGCAATCAGCCCCAGCATTTT	CASSQDYPGPSNQPQHF
once	TRBV28	TRBJ1-5	NA	TGTGCCAGCAGTTTCTCCCAGGACTCCTATAGCAATCAGCCCCAGCATTTT	CASSFSQDSYSNQPQHF
NA	TRBV2	TRBJ2-1	NA	TGTGCCAGCAGTGAGAGGATTAGCGGAAATGAGCAGTTCTTC	CASSERISGNEQFF
NA	TRBV12-5	TRBJ2-5	NA	TGTGCTAGTGGTTTAGGCGGCTACCAAGAGACCCAGTACTTC	CASGLGGYQETQYF
NA	TRBV7-2	TRBJ2-2	TRBD2	TGTGCCAGCAGCCTGACTAGCGGGGGGTCATCCGGGGAGCTGTTTTTT	CASSLTSGGSSGELFF
NA	TRBV30	TRBJ2-5	NA	TGTGCCTGGAGTGTAACCAGCGCCCAAGAGACCCAGTACTTC	CAWSVTSAQETQYF
NA	TRBV28	TRBJ2-7	NA	TGTGCCAGCAGTGAATTCAGGGGAAAGGCCTACGAGCAGTACTTC	CASSEFRGKAYEQYF
NA	TRBV4-3	TRBJ2-7	TRBD1	TGCGCCAGCAGCGGGACAGGGGACGAGCAGTACTTC	CASSGTGDEQYF
NA	TRBV3-1/TRBV3-2	TRBJ2-1	TRBD2	TGTGCCAGCAGCCAAGCTGGACTAGTTAGGCGCAATGAGCAGTTCTTC	CASSQAGLVRRNEQFF
NA	TRBV7-2	TRBJ2-3	NA	TGTGCCAGCAGCAAACTAGGTTACACTAGCACAGATACGCAGTATTTT	CASSKLGYTSTDTQYF
NA	TRBV7-9	TRBJ2-7	NA	TGTGCCAGCAGCTTACCCGGGTCTTCCTACGAGCAGTACTTC	CASSLPGSSYEQYF
NA	TRBV7-6	TRBJ2-1	TRBD2	TGTGCCAGCAGCCTCACACACCCTAGCGGCAGCTCCTACAATGAGCAGTTCTTC	CASSLTHPSGSSYNEQFF
NA	TRBV6-5	TRBJ1-2	TRBD1	TGTGCCAGCACCGCGGGACAGGGGAACTATGGCTACACCTTC	CASTAGQGNYGYTF
NA	TRBV5-4	TRBJ2-3	TRBD2	TGTGCCAGCAGCTTACTAGCGACCAGCACAGATACGCAGTATTTT	CASSLLATSTDTQYF
NA	TRBV19	TRBJ1-4	TRBD1	TGTGCCAGTAGTATTAGCGAGGGGGAGATGGGACAGGGGAATGAAAAACTGTTTTTT	CASSISEGEMGQGNEKLFF
once	TRBV6-2/TRBV6-3	TRBJ1-6	NA	TGTGCCAGCAGTTACTCGACGTCTATGGCAGGTCAGACCTACCTGGATTCACCCCTCCACTTT	CASSYSTSMAGQTYLDSPLHF
NA	TRBV2	TRBJ2-6	TRBD1	TGTGCCAGCAGTGTGGACAGGGGCTATACTGGGGCCAACGTCCTGACTTTC	CASSVDRGYTGANVLTF
NA	TRBV27	TRBJ1-6	NA	TGTGCCAGCAGTTTGAATACCCAGGGCCCAGTCTCCTATAATTCACCCCTCCACTTT	CASSLNTQGPVSYNSPLHF
NA	TRBV9	TRBJ2-6	NA	TGTGCCAGCAGCGTAGCGCTGGAGGGGTCTGGGGCCAACGTCCTGACTTTC	CASSVALEGSGANVLTF
NA	TRBV6-5	TRBJ1-1	NA	TGTGCCAGCAGTTACCGTGGCTCGAACACTGAAGCTTTCTTT	CASSYRGSNTEAFF
NA	TRBV7-9	TRBJ2-4	NA	TGTGCCAGCAGCTTAGCGGAAGGAGGTGGACTAGCCAAAAACATTCAGTACTTC	CASSLAEGGGLAKNIQYF
NA	TRBV11-2	TRBJ2-1	TRBD2	TGTGCCAGCAGCTTAGGGGGGGGATACAATGAGCAGTTCTTC	CASSLGGGYNEQFF
NA	TRBV11-2	TRBJ2-5	TRBD2	TGTGCCAGCAGCCTGGGACTAGCGGGGGGGCGGGAGACCCAGTACTTC	CASSLGLAGGRETQYF
NA	TRBV27	TRBJ2-1	NA	TGTGCCAGCTATTGGGGAGGTGGGCAGTTCTTC	CASYWGGGQFF
NA	TRBV7-2	TRBJ2-5	NA	TGTGCCAGCAGCGACGTAAGGGGACTTCAAGAGACCCAGTACTTC	CASSDVRGLQETQYF
once	TRBV18	TRBJ2-1	TRBD2	TGTGCCAGCTCACCTACTAGCGGGGCCTCCCACAATGAGCAGTTCTTC	CASSPTSGASHNEQFF